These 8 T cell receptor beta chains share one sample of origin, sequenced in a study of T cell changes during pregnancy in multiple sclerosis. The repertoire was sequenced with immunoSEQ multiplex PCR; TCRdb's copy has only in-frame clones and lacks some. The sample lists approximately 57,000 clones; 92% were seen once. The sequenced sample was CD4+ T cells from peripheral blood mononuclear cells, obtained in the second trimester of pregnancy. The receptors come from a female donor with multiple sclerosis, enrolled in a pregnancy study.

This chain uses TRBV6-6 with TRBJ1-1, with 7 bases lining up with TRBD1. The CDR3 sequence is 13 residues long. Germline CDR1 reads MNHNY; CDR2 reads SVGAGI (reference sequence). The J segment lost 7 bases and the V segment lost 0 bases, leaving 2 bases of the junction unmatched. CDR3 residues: CASSYSDRFEAFF. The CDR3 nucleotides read TGTGCCAGCAGTTACTCGGACAGGTTTGAAGCTTTCTTT.

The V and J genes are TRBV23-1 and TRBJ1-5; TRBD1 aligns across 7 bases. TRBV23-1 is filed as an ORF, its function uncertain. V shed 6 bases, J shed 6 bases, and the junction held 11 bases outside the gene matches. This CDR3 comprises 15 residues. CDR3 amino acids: CASSPTTGQGQPQHF. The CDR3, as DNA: TGCGCCAGCAGCCCCACGACAGGGCAGGGTCAGCCCCAGCATTTT.

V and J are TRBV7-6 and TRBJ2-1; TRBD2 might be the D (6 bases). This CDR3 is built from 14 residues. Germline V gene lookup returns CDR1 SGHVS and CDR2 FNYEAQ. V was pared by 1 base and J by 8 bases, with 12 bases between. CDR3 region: CASSLVGGRDEQFF. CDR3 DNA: TGTGCCAGCAGCTTAGTAGGAGGGCGGGATGAGCAGTTCTTC.

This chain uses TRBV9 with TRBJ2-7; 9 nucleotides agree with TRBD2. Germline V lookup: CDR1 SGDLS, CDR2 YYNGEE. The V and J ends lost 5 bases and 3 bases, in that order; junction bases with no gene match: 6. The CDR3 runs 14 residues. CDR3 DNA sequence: TGTGCCAGCAGTCCCGGGACTAGCCTCTACGAGCAGTACTTC. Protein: CASSPGTSLYEQYF. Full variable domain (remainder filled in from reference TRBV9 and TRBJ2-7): DSGVTQTPKHLITATGQRVTLRCSPRSGDLSVYWYQQSLDQGLQFLIQYYNGEERAKGNILERFSAQQFPDLHSELNLSSLELGDSALYFCASSPGTSLYEQYFGPGTRLTVT.

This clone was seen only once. The CDR3 sequence: CASSRGGTATGEQYF. Here the CDR3 DNA reads TGTGCCAGCAGTCGGGGGGGGACAGCAACGGGGGAGCAGTACTTC. The chain recombines TRBV6-5 with TRBJ2-7, with a weak D call TRBD2 (8 bases). The V end lost 5 bases, the J end lost 7 bases, and 21 bases lay between the germline ends. Germline assignment: CDR1 MNHEY and CDR2 SVGAGI. This CDR3 has 15 amino acids.

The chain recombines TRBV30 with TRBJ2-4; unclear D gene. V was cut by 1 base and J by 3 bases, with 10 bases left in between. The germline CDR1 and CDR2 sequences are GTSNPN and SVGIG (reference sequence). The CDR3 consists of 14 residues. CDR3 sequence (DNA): TGTGCCTGGAGTGCCCCCCCAGGCAAAAACATTCAGTACTTC. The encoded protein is CAWSAPPGKNIQYF.

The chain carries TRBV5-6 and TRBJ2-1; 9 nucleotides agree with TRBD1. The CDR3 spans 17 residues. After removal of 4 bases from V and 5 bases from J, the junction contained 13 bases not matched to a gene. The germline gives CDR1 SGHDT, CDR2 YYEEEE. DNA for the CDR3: TGTGCCAGCAGCGCAGTGGGACAGGGAGGGTTGCACAATGAGCAGTTCTTC. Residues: CASSAVGQGGLHNEQFF.

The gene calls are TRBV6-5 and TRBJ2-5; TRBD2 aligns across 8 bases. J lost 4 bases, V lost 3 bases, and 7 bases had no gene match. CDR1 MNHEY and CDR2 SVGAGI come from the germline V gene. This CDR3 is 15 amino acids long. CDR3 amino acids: CASSYDRGGRETQYF. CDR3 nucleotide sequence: TGTGCCAGCAGTTATGACCGGGGGGGCCGAGAGACCCAGTACTTC.